These 9 T cell receptor beta chains originate from one sample sequenced in a study of OX40 agonist ivuxolimab in advanced cancers. Generated by immunoSEQ multiplex PCR, the TCRdb table keeps only in-frame clones and is missing some. The sample holds about 80,000 clones, just under 95% seen once. Sequences were derived from CD4+ or CD8+ T cells sorted from blood, sampled in a trial of the OX40 agonist ivuxolimab. Every receptor here comes from an adult with an advanced solid tumor such as melanoma, head and neck, liver or kidney cancer.

This sequence joins TRBV6-5 and TRBJ1-1; no definite D call. The CDR3 length is 11 residues. Looked up from germline, CDR1 is MNHEY and CDR2 is SVGAGI. V was clipped by 5 bases and J by 6 bases, with 7 bases between them. CDR3: CASSTWSEAFF. Written as DNA, the CDR3 is TGTGCCAGCAGTACCTGGTCTGAAGCTTTCTTT.

The rearrangement joins TRBV6-4 to TRBJ1-1; unclear D gene. Trimming took off 3 bases at V and 12 bases at J, with 20 bases between the two ends. CDR1 MRHNA and CDR2 SNTAGT come from the germline V gene. This CDR3 is built from 14 residues. CDR3: CASSEAASKRRTFF. CDR3 bases: TGTGCCAGCAGTGAGGCAGCCTCGAAACGCAGGACTTTCTTT.

The genes are TRBV18 and TRBJ2-3; possibly TRBD1 for D (5 bases). CDR1 is KGHSH and CDR2 is LQKENI in the germline V gene. The CDR3 covers 17 residues. V dropped 3 bases and J dropped 0 bases, with 16 bases sitting between them. CDR3 DNA sequence: TGTGCCAGCTCACCGAATGCAGGGTTCTCTAGCACAGATACGCAGTATTTT. Encoded protein: CASSPNAGFSSTDTQYF.

The rearrangement joins TRBV7-3 to TRBJ1-1; 11 nucleotides align to TRBD1. Germline loops: CDR1 SGHTA, CDR2 FQGTGA. V lost 6 bases and J lost 8; bases outside the gene matches: 8. This CDR3 region has 14 residues. Written as DNA, the CDR3 is TGTGCCAGCAGGAGGGACAGGGGGGCGGGGGAAGCTTTCTTT. It is translated as CASRRDRGAGEAFF. Together with reference TRBV7-3 and TRBJ1-1, the CDR3 gives the full variable domain: GAGVSQTPSNKVTEKGKYVELRCDPISGHTALYWYRQSLGQGPEFLIYFQGTGAADDSGLPNDRFFAVRPEGSVSTLKIQRTERGDSAVYLCASRRDRGAGEAFFGQGTRLTVV.

This chain connects TRBV7-9 to TRBJ1-6; 9 nucleotides agree with TRBD1. V lost 8 bases and J lost 1; bases outside the gene matches: 6. The germline V gene has CDR1 SEHNR and CDR2 FQNEAQ (reference sequence). The CDR3 is 16 residues long. The chain's CDR3 is CASARDRDSYNSPLHF. The CDR3 DNA reads as TGTGCCAGCGCTCGGGACAGGGATTCCTATAATTCACCCCTCCACTTT.

This clone occurred once. This chain connects TRBV7-9 to TRBJ1-4; D is undetermined. The CDR3 has 16 residues. The ends were cut back, 3 bases at V and 0 bases at J, with 11 bases in the middle. Germline V gene sequence: CDR1 SEHNR, CDR2 FQNEAQ (reference sequence). CDR3 region: CASSFGRAATNEKLFF. CDR3 DNA sequence: TGTGCCAGCAGCTTCGGAAGGGCGGCAACTAATGAAAAACTGTTTTTT.

The rearrangement joins TRBV6-6 to TRBJ2-4, with 11 bases aligning to TRBD1. This CDR3 spans 16 amino acids. Germline V CDR1 and CDR2: MNHNY, SVGAGI (reference sequence). Trimming cost V 6 bases and J 2 bases; bases outside gene matches: 6. CDR3 protein: CASSRGQGASKNIQYF. The CDR3 bases are TGTGCCAGCAGCCGTGGACAGGGGGCTTCCAAAAACATTCAGTACTTC.

The chain is built from TRBV5-4 and TRBJ2-1; D is unclear. From germline, CDR1 is SGHNT and CDR2 YYREEE (reference sequence). Trimming pared 4 bases from V and 9 bases from J, leaving 14 bases between. This CDR3 is 13 amino acids long. The DNA for the CDR3 is TGTGCCAGCAGCATTTACACCTCGGGTGAGCAGTTCTTC. It yields the protein CASSIYTSGEQFF.

The chain joins TRBV18 to TRBJ2-3; D gene unclear. This CDR3 contains 13 residues. The V gene's germline CDR1 is KGHSH and CDR2 LQKENI. V lost 2 bases to trimming and J lost 1 base, with 4 bases between them. CDR3 nucleotides: TGTGCCAGCTCACCATACGGCACAGATACGCAGTATTTT. The encoded protein is CASSPYGTDTQYF.